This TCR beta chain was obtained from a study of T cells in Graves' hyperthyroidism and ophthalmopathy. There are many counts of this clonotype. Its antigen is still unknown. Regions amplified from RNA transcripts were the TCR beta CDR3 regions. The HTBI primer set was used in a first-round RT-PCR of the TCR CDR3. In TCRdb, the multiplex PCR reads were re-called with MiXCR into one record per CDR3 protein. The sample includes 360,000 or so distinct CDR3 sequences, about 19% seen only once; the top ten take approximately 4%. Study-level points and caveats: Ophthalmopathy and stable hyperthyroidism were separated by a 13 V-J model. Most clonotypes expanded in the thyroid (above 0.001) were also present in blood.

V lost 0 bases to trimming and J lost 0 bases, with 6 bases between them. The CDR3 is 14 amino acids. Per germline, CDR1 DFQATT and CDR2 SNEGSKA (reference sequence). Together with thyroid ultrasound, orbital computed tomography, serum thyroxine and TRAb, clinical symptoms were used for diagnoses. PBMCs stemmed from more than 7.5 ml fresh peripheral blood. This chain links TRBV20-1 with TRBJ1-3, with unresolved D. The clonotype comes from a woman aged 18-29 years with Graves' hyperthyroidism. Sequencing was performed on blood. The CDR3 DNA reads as TGCAGTGCTAGAGATCCAAGCTCTGGAAACACCATATATTTT. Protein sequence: CSARDPSSGNTIYF.